This T cell receptor (beta chain) was retrieved from a study of blood T cell repertoires in COVID-19. Background on the study: The United States, Italy and Spain were the sources of the acute and convalescent COVID-19 samples. T cells, B-cell-depleted T cells, or PBMCs supplied cDNA or gDNA.

Looked up from germline, CDR1 is LGHNA and CDR2 is YNFKEQ. CDR3 length: 16 amino acids. Trimming cost V 0 bases and J 6 bases, with 18 bases left between them. Authors' data handling: The authors estimated nucleated cell counts from reference gene primer amplification. This table comes from immunoSEQ multiplex PCR, and its TCRdb copy is limited to in-frame clones, with some not included. That table is the source of V, J and clone size, and D and trimming were worked out from the DNA. The repertoire has 12,000 or so clones, around 83% of them found once; the top ten carry around 5%. The TCR was taken from a human donor in a cohort sampled during active COVID-19. The rearrangement links TRBV4-2 to TRBJ2-7; possible D gene TRBD2, 6 bases. The material sequenced was peripheral blood. The CDR3 DNA reads as TGTGCCAGCAGCCAAGATAGGGAGGACCCCTCGAGCGAGCAGTACTTC. Protein product: CASSQDREDPSSEQYF.